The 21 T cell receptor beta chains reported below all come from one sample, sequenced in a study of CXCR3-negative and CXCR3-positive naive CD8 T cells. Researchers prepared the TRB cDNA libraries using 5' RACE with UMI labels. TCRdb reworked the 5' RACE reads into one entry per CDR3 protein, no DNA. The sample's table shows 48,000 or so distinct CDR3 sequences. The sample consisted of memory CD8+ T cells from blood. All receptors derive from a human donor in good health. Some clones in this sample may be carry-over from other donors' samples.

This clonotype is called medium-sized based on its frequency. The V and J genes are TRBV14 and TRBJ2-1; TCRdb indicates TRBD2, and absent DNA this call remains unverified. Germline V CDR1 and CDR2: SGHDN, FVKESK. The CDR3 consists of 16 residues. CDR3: CASSQDRSLRRGEQFF.

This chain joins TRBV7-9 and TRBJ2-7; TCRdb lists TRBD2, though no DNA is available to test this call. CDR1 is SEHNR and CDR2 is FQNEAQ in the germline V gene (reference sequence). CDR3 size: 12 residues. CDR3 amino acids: CAAEEGPYEQYF. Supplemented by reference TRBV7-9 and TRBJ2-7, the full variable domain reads DTGVSQNPRHKITKRGQNVTFRCDPISEHNRLYWYRQTLGQGPEFLTYFQNEAQLEKSRLLSDRFSAERPKGSFSTLEIQRTEQGDSAMYLCAAEEGPYEQYFGPGTRLTVT.

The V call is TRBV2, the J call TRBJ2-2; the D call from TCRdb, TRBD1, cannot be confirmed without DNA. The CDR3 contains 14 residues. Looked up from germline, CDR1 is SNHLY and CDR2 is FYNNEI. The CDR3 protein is CASRAGQSTGELFF. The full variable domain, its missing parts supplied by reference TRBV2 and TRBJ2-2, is EPEVTQTPSHQVTQMGQEVILRCVPISNHLYFYWYRQILGQKVEFLVSFYNNEISEKSEIFDDQFSVERPDGSNFTLKIRSTKLEDSAMYFCASRAGQSTGELFFGEGSRLTVL.

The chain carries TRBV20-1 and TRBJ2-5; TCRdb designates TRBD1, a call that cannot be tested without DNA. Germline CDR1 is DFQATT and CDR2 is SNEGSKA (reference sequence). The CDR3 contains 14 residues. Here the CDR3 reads CSARDRGVEETQYF.

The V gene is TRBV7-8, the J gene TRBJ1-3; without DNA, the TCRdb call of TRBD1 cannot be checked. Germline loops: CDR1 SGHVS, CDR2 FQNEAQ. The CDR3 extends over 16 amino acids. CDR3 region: CASSQKTGDSGNTIYF. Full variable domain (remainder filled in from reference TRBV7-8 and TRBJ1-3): GAGVSQSPRYKVAKRGQDVALRCDPISGHVSLFWYQQALGQGPEFLTYFQNEAQLDKSGLPSDRFFAERPEGSVSTLKIQRTQQEDSAVYLCASSQKTGDSGNTIYFGEGSWLTVV.

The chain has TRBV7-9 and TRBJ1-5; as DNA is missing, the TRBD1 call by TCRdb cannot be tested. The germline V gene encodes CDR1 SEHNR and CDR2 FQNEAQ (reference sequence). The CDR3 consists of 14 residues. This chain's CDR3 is CASSLGGGNQPQHF. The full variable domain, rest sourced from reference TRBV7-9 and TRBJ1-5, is DTGVSQNPRHKITKRGQNVTFRCDPISEHNRLYWYRQTLGQGPEFLTYFQNEAQLEKSRLLSDRFSAERPKGSFSTLEIQRTEQGDSAMYLCASSLGGGNQPQHFGDGTRLSIL.

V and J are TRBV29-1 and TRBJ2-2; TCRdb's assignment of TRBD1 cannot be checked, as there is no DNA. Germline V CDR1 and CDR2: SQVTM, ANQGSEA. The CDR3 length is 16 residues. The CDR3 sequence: CSVRRGTVPNTGELFF.

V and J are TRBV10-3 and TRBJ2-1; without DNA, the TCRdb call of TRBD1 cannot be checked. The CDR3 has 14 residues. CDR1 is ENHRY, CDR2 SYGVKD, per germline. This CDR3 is CAISEGTGIIEQFF.

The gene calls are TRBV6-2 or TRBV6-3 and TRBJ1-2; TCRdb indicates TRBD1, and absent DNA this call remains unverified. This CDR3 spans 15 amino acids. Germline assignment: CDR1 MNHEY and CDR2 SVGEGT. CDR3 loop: CASSSYTGLVSGYTF.

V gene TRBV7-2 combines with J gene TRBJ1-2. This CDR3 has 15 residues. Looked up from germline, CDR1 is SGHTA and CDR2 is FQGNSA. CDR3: CASEPALSLNYGYTF.

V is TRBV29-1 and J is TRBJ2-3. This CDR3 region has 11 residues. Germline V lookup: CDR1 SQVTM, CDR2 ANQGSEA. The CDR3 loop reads CSVEMGIPQYF.

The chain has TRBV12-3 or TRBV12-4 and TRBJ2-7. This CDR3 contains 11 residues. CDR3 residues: CASSSGEMSYF.

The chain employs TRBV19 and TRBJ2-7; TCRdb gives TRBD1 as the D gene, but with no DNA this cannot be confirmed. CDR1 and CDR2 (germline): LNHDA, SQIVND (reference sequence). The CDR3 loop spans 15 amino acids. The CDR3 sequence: CASSTAGTGLDEQYF.

The CDR3 loop reads CASSADGTGGKTQYF. V is TRBV9 and J is TRBJ2-5; TCRdb indicates TRBD1, and absent DNA this call remains unverified. Looked up from germline, CDR1 is SGDLS and CDR2 is YYNGEE. CDR3 length: 15 amino acids. The full variable domain, completed using reference TRBV9 and TRBJ2-5, is DSGVTQTPKHLITATGQRVTLRCSPRSGDLSVYWYQQSLDQGLQFLIQYYNGEERAKGNILERFSAQQFPDLHSELNLSSLELGDSALYFCASSADGTGGKTQYFGPGTRLLVL.

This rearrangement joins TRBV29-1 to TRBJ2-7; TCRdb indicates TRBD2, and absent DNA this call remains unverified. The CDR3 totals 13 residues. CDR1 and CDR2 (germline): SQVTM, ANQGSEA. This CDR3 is CSAKASGKYEQYF.

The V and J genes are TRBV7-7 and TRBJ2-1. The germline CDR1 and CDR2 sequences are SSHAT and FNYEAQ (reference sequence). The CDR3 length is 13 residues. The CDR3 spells CASSLFHDNEQFF.

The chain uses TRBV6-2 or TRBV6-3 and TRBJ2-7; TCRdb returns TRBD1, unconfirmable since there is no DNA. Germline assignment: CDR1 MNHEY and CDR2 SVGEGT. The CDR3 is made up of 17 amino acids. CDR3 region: CASSYLYGGQDLYEQYF.

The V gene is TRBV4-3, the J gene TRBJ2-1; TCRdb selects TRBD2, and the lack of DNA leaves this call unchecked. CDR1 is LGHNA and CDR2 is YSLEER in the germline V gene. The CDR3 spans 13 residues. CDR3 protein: CASSPLLYGRIPF.

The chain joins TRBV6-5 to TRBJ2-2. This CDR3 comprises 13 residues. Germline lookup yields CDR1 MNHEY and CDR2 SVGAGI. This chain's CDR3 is CASSYQNTGELFF.

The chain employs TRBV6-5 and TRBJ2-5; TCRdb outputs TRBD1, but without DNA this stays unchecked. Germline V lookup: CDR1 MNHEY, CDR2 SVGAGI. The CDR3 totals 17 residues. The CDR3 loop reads CASSYTVGTGDKETQYF.

This CDR3 is CASSLAPDAFF. The chain has TRBV28 and TRBJ1-1. The V gene's germline CDR1 is MDHEN and CDR2 SYDVKM. The CDR3 is 11 amino acids.